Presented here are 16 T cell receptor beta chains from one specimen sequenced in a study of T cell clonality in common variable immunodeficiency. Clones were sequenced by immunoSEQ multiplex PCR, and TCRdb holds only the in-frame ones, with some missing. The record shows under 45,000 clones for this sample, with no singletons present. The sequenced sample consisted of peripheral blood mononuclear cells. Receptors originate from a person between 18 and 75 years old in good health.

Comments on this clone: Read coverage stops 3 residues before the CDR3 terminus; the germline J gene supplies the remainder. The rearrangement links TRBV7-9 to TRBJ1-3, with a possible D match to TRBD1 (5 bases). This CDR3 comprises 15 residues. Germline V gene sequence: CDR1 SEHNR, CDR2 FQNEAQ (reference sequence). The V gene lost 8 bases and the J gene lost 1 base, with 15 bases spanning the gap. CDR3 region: CASGADMASGNTIYF. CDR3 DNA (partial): TGTGCCAGCGGGGCCGACATGGCTTCTGGAAACACC.

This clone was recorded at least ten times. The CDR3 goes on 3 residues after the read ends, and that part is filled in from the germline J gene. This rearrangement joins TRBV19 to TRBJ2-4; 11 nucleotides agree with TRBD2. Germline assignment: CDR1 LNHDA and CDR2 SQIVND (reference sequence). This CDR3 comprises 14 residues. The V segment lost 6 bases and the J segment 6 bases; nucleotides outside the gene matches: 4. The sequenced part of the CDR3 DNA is TGTGCCAGTAGCCGAACTAGCGGGGGAAACATT. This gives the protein CASSRTSGGNI. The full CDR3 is CASSRTSGGNIQYF.

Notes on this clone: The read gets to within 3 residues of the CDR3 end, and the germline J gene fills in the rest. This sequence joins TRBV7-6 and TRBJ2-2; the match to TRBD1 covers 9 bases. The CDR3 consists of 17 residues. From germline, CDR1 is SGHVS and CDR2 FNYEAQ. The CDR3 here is CASSLGQGTSGANVLFF. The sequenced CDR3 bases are TGTGCCAGCAGCCTGGGACAGGGCACCTCTGGGGCCAACGTG. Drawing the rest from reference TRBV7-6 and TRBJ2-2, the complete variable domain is GAGVSQSPRYKVTKRGQDVALRCDPISGHVSLYWYRQALGQGPEFLTYFNYEAQQDKSGLPNDRFSAERPEGSISTLTIQRTEQRDSAMYRCASSLGQGTSGANVLFFGEGSRLTVL.

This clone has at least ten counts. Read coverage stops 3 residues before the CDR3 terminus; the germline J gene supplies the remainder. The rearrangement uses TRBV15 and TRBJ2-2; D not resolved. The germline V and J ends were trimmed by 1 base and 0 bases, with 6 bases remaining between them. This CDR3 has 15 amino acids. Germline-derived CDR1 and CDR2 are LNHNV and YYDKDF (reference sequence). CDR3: CATSRGSPNTGELFF. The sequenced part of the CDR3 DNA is TGTGCCACCAGCAGAGGTAGTCCGAACACCGGGGAG.

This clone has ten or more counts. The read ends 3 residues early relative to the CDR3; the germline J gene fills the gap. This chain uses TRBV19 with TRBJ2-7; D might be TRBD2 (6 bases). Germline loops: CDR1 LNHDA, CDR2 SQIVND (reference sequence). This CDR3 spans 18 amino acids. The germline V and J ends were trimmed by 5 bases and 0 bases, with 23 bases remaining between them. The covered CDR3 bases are TGTGCCAGTAGTCAGAGTAGAGGGTCCGCGGGGTCCTCCTACGAG. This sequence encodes CASSQSRGSAGSSYE. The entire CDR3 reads CASSQSRGSAGSSYEQYF.

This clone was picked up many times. Partial CDR3 DNA: TGCAGTGCTAGAGACCCTGAATGGGGGGAGAACTATGGC. Translated: CSARDPEWGENYG. The full CDR3 reads CSARDPEWGENYGYTF. The V and J genes are TRBV20-1 and TRBJ1-2, with a tentative D call TRBD1 (5 bases). With the read ending 3 residues before the CDR3 end, the germline J gene is used to fill in that end. This CDR3 has 16 amino acids. Germline V gene lookup returns CDR1 DFQATT and CDR2 SNEGSKA (reference sequence). V was cut by 0 bases and J by 2 bases, with 16 bases left in between.

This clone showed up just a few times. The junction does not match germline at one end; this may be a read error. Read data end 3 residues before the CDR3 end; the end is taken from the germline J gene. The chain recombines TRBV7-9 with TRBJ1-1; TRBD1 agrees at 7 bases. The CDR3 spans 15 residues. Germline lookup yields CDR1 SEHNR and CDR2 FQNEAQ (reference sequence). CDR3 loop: CASSSQGRMGTDAFF. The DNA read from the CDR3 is TGTGCCAGCAGCTCACAGGGGAGGATGGGGACTGAC. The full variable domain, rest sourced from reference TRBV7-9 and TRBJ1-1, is DTGVSQNPRHKITKRGQNVTFRCDPISEHNRLYWYRQTLGQGPEFLTYFQNEAQLEKSRLLSDRFSAERPKGSFSTLEIQRTEQGDSAMYLCASSSQGRMGTDAFFGQGTRLTVV.

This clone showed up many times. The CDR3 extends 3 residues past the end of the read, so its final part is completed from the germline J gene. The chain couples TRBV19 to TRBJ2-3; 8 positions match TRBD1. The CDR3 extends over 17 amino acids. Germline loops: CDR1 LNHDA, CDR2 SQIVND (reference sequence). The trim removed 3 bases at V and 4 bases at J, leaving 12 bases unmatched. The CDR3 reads CASSMSPDREDADTQYF. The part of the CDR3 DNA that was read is TGTGCCAGTAGTATGTCCCCGGACAGGGAGGATGCAGATACG.

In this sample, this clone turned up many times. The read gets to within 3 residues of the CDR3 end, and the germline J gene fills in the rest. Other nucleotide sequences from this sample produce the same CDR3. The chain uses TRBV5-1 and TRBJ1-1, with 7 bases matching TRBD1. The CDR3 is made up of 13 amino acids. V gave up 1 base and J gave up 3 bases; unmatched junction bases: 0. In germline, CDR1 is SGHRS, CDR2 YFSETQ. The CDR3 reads CASSLTGDTEAFF. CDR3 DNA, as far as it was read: TGCGCCAGCAGCTTGACAGGGGACACTGAA.

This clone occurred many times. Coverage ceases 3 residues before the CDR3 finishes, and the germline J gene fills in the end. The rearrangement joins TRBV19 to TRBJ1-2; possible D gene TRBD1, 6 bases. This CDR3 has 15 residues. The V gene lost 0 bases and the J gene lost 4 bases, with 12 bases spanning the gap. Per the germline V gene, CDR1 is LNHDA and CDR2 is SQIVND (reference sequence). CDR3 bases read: TGTGCCAGTAGTATAGACGCAGGGGTAGGCTATGGC. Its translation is CASSIDAGVGYG. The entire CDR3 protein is CASSIDAGVGYGYTF.

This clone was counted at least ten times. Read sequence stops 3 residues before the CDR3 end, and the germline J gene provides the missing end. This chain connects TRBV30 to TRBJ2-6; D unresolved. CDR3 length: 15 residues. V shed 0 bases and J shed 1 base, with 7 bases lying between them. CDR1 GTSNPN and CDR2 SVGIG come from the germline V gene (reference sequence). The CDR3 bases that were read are TGTGCCTGGAGTGTAGGTGTATCTGGGGCCAACGTC. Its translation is CAWSVGVSGANV. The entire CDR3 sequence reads CAWSVGVSGANVLTF.

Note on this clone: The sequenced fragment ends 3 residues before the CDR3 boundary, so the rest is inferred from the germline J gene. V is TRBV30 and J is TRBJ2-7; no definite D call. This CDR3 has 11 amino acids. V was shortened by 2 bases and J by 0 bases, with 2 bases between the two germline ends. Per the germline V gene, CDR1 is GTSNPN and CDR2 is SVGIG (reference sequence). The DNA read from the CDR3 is TGTGCCTGGAGTCTCTCCTACGAG. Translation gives CAWSLSYE. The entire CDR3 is CAWSLSYEQYF.

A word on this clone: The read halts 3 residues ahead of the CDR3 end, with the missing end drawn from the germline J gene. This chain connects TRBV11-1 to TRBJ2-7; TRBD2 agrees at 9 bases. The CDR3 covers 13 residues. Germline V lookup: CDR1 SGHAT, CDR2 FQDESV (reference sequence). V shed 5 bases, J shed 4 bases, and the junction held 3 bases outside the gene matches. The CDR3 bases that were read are TGTGCCAGCAGCCTCGGACTAGCGTACGAG. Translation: CASSLGLAYE. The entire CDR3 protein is CASSLGLAYEQYF.

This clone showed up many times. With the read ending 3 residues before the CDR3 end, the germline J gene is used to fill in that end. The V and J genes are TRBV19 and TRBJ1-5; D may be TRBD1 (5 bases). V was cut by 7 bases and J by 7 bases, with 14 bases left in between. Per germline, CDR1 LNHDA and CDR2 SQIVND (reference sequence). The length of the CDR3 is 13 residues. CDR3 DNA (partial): TGTGCCAGTATGTTAGAGGGGAACCAGCCC. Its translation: CASMLEGNQP. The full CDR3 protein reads CASMLEGNQPQHF.

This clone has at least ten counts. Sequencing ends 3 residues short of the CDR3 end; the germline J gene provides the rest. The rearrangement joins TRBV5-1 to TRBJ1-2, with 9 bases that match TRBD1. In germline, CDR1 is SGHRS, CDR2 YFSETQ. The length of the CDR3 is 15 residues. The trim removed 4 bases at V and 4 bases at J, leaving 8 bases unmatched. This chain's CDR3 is CASSTRTGAIYGYTF. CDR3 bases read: TGCGCCAGCAGCACCAGGACAGGGGCGATCTATGGC.

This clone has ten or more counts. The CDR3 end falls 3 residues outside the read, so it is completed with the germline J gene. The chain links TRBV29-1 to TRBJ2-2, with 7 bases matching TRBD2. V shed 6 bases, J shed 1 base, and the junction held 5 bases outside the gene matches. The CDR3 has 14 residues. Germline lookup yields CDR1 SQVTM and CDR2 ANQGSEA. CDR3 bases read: TGCAGCGTACGGACTAGGGGGAACACCGGGGAG. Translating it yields CSVRTRGNTGE. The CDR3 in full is CSVRTRGNTGELFF.